This TCR beta chain was captured in a study of blood T cells in healthy people across ages. CDR3 length equals 14 residues. The V gene's germline CDR1 is LNHDA and CDR2 SQIVND (reference sequence). Deletions cut 3 bases from V and 3 bases from J, with 11 bases between. Findings and caveats of the study: A greater number of naive CD4+ cells and higher diversity distinguished long-lived donors from aged donors. The lack of PBMC sorting stopped any conclusive naive versus antigen-experienced comparison.

This clonotype turned up a few times. The antigen remains unidentified. The use of a sample-barcoded 5' primer and a J-beta primer mix characterized a second PCR of roughly 6 to 11 cycles. TCRdb reprocessed the 5' RACE reads via MiXCR and lists one record per CDR3 protein. The sample holds roughly 900,000 distinct CDR3 sequences, more than 25% seen once. Input material: blood. The chain employs TRBV19 and TRBJ1-2; tentative D call: TRBD1 (6 bases). This receptor was obtained from a woman aged 80 or over in good health. The CDR3: CASSMGAGDYGYTF. The DNA for the CDR3 is TGTGCCAGTAGTATGGGGGCGGGGGACTATGGCTACACCTTC.